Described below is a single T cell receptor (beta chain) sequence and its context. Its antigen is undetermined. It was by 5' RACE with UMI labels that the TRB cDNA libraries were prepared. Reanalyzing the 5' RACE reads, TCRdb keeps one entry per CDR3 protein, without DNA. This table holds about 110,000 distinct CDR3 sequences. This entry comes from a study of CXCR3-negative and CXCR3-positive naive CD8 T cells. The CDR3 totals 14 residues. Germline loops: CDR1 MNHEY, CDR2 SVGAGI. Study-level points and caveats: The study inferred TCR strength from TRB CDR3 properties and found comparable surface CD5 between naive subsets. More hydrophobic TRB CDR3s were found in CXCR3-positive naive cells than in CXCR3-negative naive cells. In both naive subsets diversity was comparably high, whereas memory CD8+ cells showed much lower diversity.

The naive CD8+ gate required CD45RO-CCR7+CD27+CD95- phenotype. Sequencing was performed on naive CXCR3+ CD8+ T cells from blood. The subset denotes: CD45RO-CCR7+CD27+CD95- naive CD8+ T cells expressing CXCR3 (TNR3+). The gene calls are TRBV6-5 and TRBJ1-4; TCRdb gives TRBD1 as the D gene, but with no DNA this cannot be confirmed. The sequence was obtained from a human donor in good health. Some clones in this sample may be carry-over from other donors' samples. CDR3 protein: CASSNLDRNEKLFF.